The present entry profiles one TCR beta chain with its context. Sequencing was performed with immunoSEQ multiplex PCR; in TCRdb, only in-frame clones are kept and a portion is missing. The sample shows about 110,000 clones, approximately 90% of them seen only once. Germline CDR1 SGHAT, CDR2 FQNNGV. The CDR3 covers 13 residues. Between the trimmed V and J ends, which lost 2 bases and 8 bases, there was a span of 12 bases. The data derive from a study of blood T cell repertoires in COVID-19. This chain connects TRBV11-2 to TRBJ1-2; a possible D gene is TRBD1 (6 bases). This TCR derives from a woman in her fifties or sixties with acute or convalescent COVID-19. What was sequenced was peripheral blood. The CDR3 spells CASSLQGGGGYTF. CDR3 bases: TGTGCCAGCAGCTTACAAGGTGGGGGCGGCTACACCTTC.